Listed here is a single TCR beta chain. One junction end does not reproduce the germline sequence, and a read error may be involved. Germline V lookup: CDR1 MDHEN, CDR2 SYDVKM. The CDR3 loop spans 17 amino acids. The record originates from a study of shared clonotypes between healthy human individuals. The data were produced by immunoSEQ multiplex PCR, yet TCRdb's version contains in-frame clones alone and is incomplete. The table includes about 2.4 million clones, roughly 93% detected once. J is TRBJ2-1 and V is TRBV28; TRBD2 matches at 14 bases. The origin of this receptor is a man in his late teens or twenties in good health. Some clones in this sample may be carry-over from other donors' samples. Sequencing was performed on naive CD4+ T cells from PBMCs. Subset here: CD45RA+ positively selected. DNA of the CDR3: TGTGCCAGCAGCCGAGGGACTAGCGGGGGCCGATACACTGAGCAGTTCTTC. This translates into CASSRGTSGGRYTEQFF.